The clone carrying this T cell receptor (beta chain) has just one count. Its antigen is not identified. These data belong to a study of STAT5B mutations in CD4+ large granular lymphocyte leukemia. The CDR3 totals 13 residues. The germline gives CDR1 SGHTA, CDR2 FQGNSA. Trimming removed 5 bases from V and 8 bases from J, with 14 bases in between. General study findings and limits: Top patient clones used TRBV06 genes more often: 8/27 versus 2/35 in controls.

Generated by immunoSEQ multiplex PCR, the TCRdb table keeps only in-frame clones and is missing some. The profile shows around 33,000 clones, roughly 76% of them singletons. The clonotype comes from a human donor in good health. The sequencing input was CD4+ T cells from blood buffy coats. The genes are TRBV7-2 and TRBJ2-3; D is unresolved. CDR3 bases: TGTGCCAGCAGCGAAGGAGACCATGGTACGCAGTATTTT. As protein: CASSEGDHGTQYF.